This TCR beta chain was recorded in a study of T cells in Graves' hyperthyroidism and ophthalmopathy (dated by TCRdb to between 2018 and 2021). For context, the study as a whole: Peripheral blood was collected at initial diagnosis, before any treatment. A discovery cohort of about a hundred patients, approximately 44 with Graves' ophthalmopathy and 57 with stable Graves' hyperthyroidism, was used to find distinguishing TCR V-J signatures. Prospective prediction of ophthalmopathy was tested in an independent validation cohort consisting of some 20 hyperthyroidism patients and approximately 16 patients who later progressed to ophthalmopathy. The roughly 90 discovery patients were divided at random into training and test sets in a 7:3 ratio. The study also compared thyroid tissue and blood T-cell repertoires from 6 or 7 Graves' hyperthyroidism patients. Following sampling, methimazole starting at 30 mg daily was given to hyperthyroidism patients, and high-dose intravenous methylprednisolone was given to ophthalmopathy patients. TCR Vbeta CDR3 sequencing of some 140 peripheral blood samples (43 ophthalmopathy, 75 to 80 hyperthyroidism and about 17 progressor patients) is reported in the paper.

Graves' hyperthyroidism was defined as stable when no progression to ophthalmopathy occurred over 18 months of follow-up. Hyperthyroidism patients were newly diagnosed, had a disease duration of under 2 months, and were aged 18 to 65 years. The study excluded patients with uncontrolled infections, other autoimmune diseases, pregnancy or lactation. Diagnoses relied on clinical symptoms, serum thyroxine and TRAb, thyroid ultrasound and orbital computed tomography. PBMCs were separated from under 12 ml of fresh peripheral blood using Ficoll-Paque density gradient centrifugation. Total RNA was extracted using Trizol reagent, and RNA quality was assessed on an Agilent 2100 Bioanalyzer. The table lists this clonotype with many counts. Its antigen remains unidentified. Nothing much larger sits one base from this clone, and base qualities are not available. The TCR beta CDR3 regions were amplified from RNA transcripts. A first-round RT-PCR of the TCR CDR3 used the HTBI primer set with the Qiagen OneStep RT-PCR kit. Libraries were constructed in a second round of multiplex PCR, after which size selection and purification were carried out. Sequencing of the libraries was done on an Illumina HiSeq2000 using paired-end 100 bp reads. The study's processing was this. SOAPnuke was used to process the raw data, with reads discarded if the reads contained adapters or uncalled bases, had a mean Phred below 15, or lacked an exact constant-primer or identifier match. High-quality paired reads were merged using COPE v1.2.5, and each unique nucleotide sequence was defined as a clonotype. MiTCR v1.1 was used to align clonotypes to the IMGT TRBV, TRBD and TRBJ reference segments. The analysis included only V-J combinations with a frequency above 0.0001, which together covered approximately 99% of the repertoires. A TCS score was defined as the ratio between F50 (clonal expansion) and ExV (chaos), using BLOSUM62-based TCRdist between CDR3 peptides within each V-J. Welch's t-statistics and random forest reduced 514 V-J features to some 14, which were used in a naive Bayes classifier (R e1071). TCRdb trimmed the raw reads at Q25, called clones with MiXCR and kept productive beta chains. Every distinct CDR3 protein forms one entry, paired with its most common genes and DNA. For this entry, the V and J calls and clone size follow TCRdb and not the study's own pipeline. In all, the sample holds 600,000 to 900,000 distinct CDR3 sequences, and 16% of those were seen once. The ten top clones hold under 9.5% of the sample.

General conclusions and limits of the study: Most expanded thyroid clonotypes (frequency above 0.001) were also found in blood, which suggests that blood repertoires may mirror thyroid immune responses. In validation, the model predicted progression to ophthalmopathy with 65% to 71% sensitivity and approximately 74% specificity, a median of about 6 months before onset. No statistical method was used to set the sample size in advance, and investigators knew the group allocation. A model built on a 13 V-J signature distinguished ophthalmopathy from stable hyperthyroidism, reaching roughly 88% sensitivity and under 84% specificity in cross-validation and 80%/75% in testing.

This receptor was taken from a man aged 18-30 years with Graves' hyperthyroidism. The sequenced sample was blood.

The DNA reads TGTGCCAGCAGTGACATAGCGGGAGGGCAAACCGGGGAGCTGTTTTTT. Its protein product is CASSDIAGGQTGELFF. The sequence links TRBV2 to TRBJ2-2; 11 central nucleotides agree with TRBD2. Its CDR3 holds 16 amino acids, cysteine through phenylalanine. The retained sequence is limited to the CDR3, 48 bases, with the frame set at the first base. Relative to germline, V is missing 3 bases and J is missing 5 bases, with 5 bases of the junction outside any gene match. CDR1 and CDR2 are drawn from the germline V gene: SNHLY, FYNNEI.